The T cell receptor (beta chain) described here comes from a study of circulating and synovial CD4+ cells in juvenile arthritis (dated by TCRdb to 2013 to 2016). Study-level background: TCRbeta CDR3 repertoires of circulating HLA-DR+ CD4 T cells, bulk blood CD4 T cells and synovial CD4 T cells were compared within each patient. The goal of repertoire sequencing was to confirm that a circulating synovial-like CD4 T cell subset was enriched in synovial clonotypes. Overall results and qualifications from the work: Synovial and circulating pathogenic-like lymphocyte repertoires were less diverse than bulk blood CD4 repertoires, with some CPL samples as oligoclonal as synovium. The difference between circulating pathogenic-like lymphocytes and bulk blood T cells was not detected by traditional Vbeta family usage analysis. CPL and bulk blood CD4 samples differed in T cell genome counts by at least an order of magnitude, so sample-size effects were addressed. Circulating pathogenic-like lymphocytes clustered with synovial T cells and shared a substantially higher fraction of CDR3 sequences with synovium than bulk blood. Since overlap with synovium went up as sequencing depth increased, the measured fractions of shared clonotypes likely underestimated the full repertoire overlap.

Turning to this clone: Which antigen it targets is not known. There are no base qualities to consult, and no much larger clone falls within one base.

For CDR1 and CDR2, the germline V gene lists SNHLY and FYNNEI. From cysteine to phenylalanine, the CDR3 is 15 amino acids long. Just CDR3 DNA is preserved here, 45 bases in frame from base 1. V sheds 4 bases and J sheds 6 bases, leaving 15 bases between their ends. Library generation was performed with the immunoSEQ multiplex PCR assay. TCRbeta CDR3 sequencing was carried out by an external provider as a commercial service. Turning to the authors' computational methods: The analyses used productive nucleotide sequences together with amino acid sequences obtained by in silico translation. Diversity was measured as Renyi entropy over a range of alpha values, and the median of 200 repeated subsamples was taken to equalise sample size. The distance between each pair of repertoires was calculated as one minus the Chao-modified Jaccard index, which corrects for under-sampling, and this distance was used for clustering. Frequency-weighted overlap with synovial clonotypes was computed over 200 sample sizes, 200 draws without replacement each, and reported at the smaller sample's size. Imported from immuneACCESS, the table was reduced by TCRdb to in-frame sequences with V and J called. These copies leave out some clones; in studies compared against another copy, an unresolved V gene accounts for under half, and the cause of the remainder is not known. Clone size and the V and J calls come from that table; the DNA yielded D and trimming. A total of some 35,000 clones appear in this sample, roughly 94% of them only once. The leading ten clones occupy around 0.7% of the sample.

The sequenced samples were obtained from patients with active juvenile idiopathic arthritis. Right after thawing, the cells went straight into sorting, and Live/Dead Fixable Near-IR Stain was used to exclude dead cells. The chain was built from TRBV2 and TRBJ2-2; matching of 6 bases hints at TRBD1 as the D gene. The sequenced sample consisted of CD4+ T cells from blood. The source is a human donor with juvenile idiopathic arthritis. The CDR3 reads CASSVGASPAGELFF. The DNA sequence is TGTGCCAGCAGTGTGGGGGCTAGCCCCGCCGGGGAGCTGTTTTTT.